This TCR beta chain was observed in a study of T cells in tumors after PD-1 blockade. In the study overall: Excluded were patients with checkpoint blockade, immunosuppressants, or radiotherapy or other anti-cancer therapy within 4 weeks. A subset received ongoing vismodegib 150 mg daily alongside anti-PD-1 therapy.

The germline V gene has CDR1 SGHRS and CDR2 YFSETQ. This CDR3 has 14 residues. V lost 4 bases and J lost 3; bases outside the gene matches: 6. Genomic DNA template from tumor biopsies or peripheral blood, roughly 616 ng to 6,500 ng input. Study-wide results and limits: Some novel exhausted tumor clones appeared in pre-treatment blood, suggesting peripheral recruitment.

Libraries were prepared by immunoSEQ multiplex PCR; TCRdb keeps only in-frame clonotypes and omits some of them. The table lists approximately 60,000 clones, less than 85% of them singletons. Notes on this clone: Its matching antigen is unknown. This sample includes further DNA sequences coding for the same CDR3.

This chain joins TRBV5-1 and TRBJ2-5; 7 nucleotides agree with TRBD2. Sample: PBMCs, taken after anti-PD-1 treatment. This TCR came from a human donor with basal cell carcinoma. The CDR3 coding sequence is TGCGCCAGCAGCAGGCGGGGGAGGGAAGAGACCCAGTACTTC. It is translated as CASSRRGREETQYF.